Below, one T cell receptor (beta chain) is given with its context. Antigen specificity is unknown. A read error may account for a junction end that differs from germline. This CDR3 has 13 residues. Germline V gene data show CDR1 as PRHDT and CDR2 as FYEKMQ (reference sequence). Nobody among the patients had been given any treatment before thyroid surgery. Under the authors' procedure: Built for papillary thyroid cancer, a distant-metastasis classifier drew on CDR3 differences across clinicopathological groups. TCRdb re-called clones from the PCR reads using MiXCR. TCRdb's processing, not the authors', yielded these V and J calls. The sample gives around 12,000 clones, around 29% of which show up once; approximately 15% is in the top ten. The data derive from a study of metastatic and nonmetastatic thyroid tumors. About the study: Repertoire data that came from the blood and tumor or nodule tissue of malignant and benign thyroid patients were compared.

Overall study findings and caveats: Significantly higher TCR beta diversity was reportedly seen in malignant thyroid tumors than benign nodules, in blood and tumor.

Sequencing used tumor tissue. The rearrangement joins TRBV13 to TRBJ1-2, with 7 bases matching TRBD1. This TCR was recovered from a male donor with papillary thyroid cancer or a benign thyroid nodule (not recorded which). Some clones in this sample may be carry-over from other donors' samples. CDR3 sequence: CASSLVGTDREGF. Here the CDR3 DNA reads TGTGCCAGCAGCTTAGTAGGGACCGACAGGGAAGGCTTC.